The TCR beta chain under discussion was sequenced for a study of blood T cell repertoires in COVID-19. On the study more broadly: COVID-19 samples, acute and convalescent, were from the United States, Italy and Spain.

Here immunoSEQ multiplex PCR was the method, and the copy in TCRdb shows in-frame clones only, minus some. The sample holds about 220,000 clones; roughly 90% are singletons and the top ten take roughly 2.8%. CDR3 length equals 18 residues. The germline V gene encodes CDR1 MNHEY and CDR2 SVGEGT. The V gene end was trimmed by 4 bases and the J gene end by 1 base; junction bases not matched to a gene: 8. This study enrolled people aged roughly 18 to 100 from about two dozen US geographic areas. Two consecutive negative NP/OP PCR tests, clearance, or resolved symptoms defined Cohort 3 recovery. The chain has TRBV6-2 or TRBV6-3 and TRBJ2-2; TRBD2 matches at 11 bases. This clonotype was obtained from a woman aged 30 to 39 who had recovered from COVID-19. Sequences were obtained from PBMCs or T cells enriched from blood (not recorded which). CDR3 sequence reads: CASSSLTSGGRNTGELFF. Written as DNA, the CDR3 is TGTGCCAGCAGTTCGCTCACTAGCGGGGGCCGGAACACCGGGGAGCTGTTTTTT.